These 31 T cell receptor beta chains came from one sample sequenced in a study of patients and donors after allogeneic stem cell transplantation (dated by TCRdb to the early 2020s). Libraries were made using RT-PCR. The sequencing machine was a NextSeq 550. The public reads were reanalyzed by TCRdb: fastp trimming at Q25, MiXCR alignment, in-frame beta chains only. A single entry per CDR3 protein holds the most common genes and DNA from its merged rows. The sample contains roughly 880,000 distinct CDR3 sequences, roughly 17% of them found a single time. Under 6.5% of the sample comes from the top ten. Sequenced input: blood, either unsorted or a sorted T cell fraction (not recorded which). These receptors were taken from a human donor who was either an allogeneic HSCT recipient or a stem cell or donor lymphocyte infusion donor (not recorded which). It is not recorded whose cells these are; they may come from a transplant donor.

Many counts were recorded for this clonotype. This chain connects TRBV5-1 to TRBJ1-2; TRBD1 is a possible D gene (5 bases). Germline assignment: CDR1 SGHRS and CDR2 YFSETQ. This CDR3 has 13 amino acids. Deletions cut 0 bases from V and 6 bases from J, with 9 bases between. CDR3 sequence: CASSLGGTHGYTF. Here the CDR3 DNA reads TGCGCCAGCAGCTTGGGAGGGACCCATGGCTACACCTTC.

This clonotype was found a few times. The CDR3 spells CASSSLAGGWEDTQYF. The CDR3 region has the DNA TGTGCCAGCAGCTCTCTAGCGGGGGGATGGGAAGATACGCAGTATTTT. The chain carries TRBV5-6 and TRBJ2-3; TRBD2 matches at 11 bases. The CDR3 has 16 residues. Germline V gene sequence: CDR1 SGHDT, CDR2 YYEEEE. V trimming: 3 bases; J trimming: 5 bases; junction bases outside the gene matches: 8. Combining the CDR3 with reference TRBV5-6 and TRBJ2-3 gives the whole variable domain DAGVTQSPTHLIKTRGQQVTLRCSPKSGHDTVSWYQQALGQGPQFIFQYYEEEERQRGNFPDRFSGHQFPNYSSELNVNALLLGDSALYLCASSSLAGGWEDTQYFGPGTRLTVL.

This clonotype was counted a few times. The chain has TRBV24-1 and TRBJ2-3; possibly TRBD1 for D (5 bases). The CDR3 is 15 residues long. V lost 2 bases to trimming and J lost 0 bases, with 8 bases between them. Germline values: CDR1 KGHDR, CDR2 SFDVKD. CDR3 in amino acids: CATSDWGSSTDTQYF. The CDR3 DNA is TGTGCCACCAGTGATTGGGGCTCTAGCACAGATACGCAGTATTTT.

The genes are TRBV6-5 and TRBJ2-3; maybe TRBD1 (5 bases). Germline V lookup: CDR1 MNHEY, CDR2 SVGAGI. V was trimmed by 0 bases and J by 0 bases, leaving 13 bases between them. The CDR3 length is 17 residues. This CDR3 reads CASSYSKGARSTDTQYF. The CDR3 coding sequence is TGTGCCAGCAGTTACTCTAAAGGGGCTAGGAGCACAGATACGCAGTATTTT.

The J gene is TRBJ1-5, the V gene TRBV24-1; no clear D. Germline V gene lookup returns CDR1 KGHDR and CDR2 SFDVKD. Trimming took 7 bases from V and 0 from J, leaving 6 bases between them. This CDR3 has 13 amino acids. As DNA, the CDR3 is TGTGCCACCAGCGCTCATAGCAATCAGCCCCAGCATTTT. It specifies CATSAHSNQPQHF.

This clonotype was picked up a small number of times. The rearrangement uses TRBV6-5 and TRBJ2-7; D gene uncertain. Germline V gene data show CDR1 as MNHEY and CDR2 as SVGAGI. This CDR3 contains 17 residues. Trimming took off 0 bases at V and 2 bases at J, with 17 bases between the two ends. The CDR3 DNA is TGTGCCAGCAGTTACTCGAACCGGGTTCCGCGTACCTACGAGCAGTACTTC. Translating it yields CASSYSNRVPRTYEQYF.

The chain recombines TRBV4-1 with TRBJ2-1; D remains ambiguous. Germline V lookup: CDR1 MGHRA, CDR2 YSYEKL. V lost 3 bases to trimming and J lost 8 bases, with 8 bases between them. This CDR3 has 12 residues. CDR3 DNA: TGCGCCAGCAGCCATGTGTTCGATGAGCAGTTCTTC. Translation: CASSHVFDEQFF.

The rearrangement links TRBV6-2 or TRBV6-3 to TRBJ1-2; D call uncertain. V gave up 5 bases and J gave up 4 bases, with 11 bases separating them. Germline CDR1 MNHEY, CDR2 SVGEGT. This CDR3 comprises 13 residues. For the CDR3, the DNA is TGTGCCAGCAGTAGAGGGATATTCTATGGCTACACCTTC. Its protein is CASSRGIFYGYTF.

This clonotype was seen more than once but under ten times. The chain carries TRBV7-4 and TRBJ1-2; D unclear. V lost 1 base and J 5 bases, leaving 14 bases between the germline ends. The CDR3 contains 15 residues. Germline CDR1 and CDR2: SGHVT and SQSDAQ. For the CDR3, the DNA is TGTGCCAGCAGCTTAGACGCAGGACCCGGGTATGGCTACACCTTC. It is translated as CASSLDAGPGYGYTF.

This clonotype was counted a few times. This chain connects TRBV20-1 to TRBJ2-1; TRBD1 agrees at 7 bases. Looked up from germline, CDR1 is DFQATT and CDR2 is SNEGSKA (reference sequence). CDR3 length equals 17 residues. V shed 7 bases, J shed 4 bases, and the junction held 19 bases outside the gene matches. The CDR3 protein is CSVDYISPGTAYNEQFF. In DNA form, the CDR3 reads TGCAGTGTAGACTATATTTCCCCCGGGACAGCTTACAATGAGCAGTTCTTC.

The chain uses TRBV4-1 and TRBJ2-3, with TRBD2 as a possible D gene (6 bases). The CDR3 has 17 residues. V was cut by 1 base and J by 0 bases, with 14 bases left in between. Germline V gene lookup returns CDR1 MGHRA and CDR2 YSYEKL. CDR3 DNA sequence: TGCGCCAGCAGCCAAGGCGCCGGGACTTTTAGCACAGATACGCAGTATTTT. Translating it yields CASSQGAGTFSTDTQYF.

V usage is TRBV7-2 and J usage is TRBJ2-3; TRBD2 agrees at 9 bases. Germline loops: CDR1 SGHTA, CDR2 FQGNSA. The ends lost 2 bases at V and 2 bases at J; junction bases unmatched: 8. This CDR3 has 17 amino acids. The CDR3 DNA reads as TGTGCCAGCAGCTTAAGGGGTAGCGGGGGTATCACAGATACGCAGTATTTT. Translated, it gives CASSLRGSGGITDTQYF. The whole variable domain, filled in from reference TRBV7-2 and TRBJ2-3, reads GAGVSQSPSNKVTEKGKDVELRCDPISGHTALYWYRQSLGQGLEFLIYFQGNSAPDKSGLPSDRFSAERTGGSVSTLTIQRTQQEDSAVYLCASSLRGSGGITDTQYFGPGTRLTVL.

The CDR3 DNA reads TGTGCCAGCAGCCAAGAAGCAGGACTAGCGGGGGGGGCCCAGTACTTC. As protein: CASSQEAGLAGGAQYF. The chain has TRBV4-2 and TRBJ2-5, with TRBD2 identical over 15 bases. Per germline, CDR1 LGHNA and CDR2 YNFKEQ. J was trimmed by 9 bases and V by 0 bases; bases with no gene match: 5. The CDR3 is 16 amino acids.

CDR3 region: CATQDGNEKLFF. DNA of the CDR3: TGTGCCACCCAAGACGGGAATGAAAAACTGTTTTTT. This chain uses TRBV2 with TRBJ1-4; D not certain. Trimming pared 10 bases from V and 5 bases from J, leaving 11 bases between. In germline, CDR1 is SNHLY, CDR2 FYNNEI. The CDR3 is 12 residues long.

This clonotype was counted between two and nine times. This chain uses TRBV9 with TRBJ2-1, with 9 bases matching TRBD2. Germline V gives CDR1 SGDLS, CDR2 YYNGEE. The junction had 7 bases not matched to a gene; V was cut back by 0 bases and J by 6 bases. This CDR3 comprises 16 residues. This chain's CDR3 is CASSVVSAGGRNEQFF. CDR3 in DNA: TGTGCCAGCAGCGTAGTGTCGGCGGGGGGGCGCAATGAGCAGTTCTTC.

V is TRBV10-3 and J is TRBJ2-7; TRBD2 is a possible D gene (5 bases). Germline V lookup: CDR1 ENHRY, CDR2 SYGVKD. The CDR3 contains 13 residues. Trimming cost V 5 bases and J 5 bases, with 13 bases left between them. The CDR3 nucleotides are TGTGCCATCAGTCCGGCGGGTATGGACGAGCAGTACTTC. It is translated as CAISPAGMDEQYF.

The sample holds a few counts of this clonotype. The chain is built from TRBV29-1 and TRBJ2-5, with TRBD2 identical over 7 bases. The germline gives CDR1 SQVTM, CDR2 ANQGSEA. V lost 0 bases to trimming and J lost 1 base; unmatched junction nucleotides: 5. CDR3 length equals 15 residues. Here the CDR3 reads CSVEDYGGVQETQYF. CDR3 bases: TGCAGCGTTGAAGATTATGGGGGGGTCCAAGAGACCCAGTACTTC.

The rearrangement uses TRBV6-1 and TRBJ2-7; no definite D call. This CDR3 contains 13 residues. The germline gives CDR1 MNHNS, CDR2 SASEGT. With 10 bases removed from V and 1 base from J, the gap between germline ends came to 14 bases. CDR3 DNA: TGTGCCACCAGAAAGACGTCATCCTACGAGCAGTACTTC. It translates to CATRKTSSYEQYF.

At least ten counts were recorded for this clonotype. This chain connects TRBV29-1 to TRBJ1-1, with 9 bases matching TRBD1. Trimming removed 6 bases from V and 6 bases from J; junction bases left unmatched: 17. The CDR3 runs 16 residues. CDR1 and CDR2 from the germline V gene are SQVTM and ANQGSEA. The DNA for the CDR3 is TGCAGCGTGCACGCCCTGAGAGGGACAGGGTCCGCTGAAGCTTTCTTT. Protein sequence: CSVHALRGTGSAEAFF.

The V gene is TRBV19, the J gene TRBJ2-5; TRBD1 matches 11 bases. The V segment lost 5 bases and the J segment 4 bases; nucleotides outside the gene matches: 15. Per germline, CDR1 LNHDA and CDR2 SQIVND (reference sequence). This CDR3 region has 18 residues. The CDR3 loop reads CASSSPGQGARRRETQYF. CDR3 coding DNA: TGTGCCAGTAGTTCCCCCGGACAGGGGGCCCGAAGACGAGAGACCCAGTACTTC.

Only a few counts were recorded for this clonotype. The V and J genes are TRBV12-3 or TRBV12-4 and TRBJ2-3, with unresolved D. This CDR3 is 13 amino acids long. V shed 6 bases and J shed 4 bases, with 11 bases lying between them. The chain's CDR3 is CASSPTDPDTQYF. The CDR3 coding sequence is TGTGCCAGCAGCCCCACAGACCCAGATACGCAGTATTTT.

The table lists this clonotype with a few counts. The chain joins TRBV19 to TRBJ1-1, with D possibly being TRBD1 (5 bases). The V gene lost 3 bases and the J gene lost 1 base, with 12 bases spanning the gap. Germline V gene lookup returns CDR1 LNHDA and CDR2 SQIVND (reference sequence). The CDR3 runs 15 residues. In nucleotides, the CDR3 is TGTGCCAGTAGTATTCGGGACCTCTGGAACACTGAAGCTTTCTTT. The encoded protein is CASSIRDLWNTEAFF. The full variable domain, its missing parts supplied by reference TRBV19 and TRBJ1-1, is DGGITQSPKYLFRKEGQNVTLSCEQNLNHDAMYWYRQDPGQGLRLIYYSQIVNDFQKGDIAEGYSVSREKKESFPLTVTSAQKNPTAFYLCASSIRDLWNTEAFFGQGTRLTVV.

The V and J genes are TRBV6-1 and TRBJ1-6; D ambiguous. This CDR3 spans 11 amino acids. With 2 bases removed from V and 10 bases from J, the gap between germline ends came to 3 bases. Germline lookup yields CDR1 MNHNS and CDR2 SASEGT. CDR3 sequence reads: CASSEKSPLHF. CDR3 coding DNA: TGTGCCAGCAGTGAAAAATCACCCCTCCACTTT.

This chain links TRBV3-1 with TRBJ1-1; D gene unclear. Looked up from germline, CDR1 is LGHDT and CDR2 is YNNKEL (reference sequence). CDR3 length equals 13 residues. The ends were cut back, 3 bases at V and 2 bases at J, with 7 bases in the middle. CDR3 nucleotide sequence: TGTGCCAGCAGCCAGCTCATCAACACTGAAGCTTTCTTT. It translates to CASSQLINTEAFF.

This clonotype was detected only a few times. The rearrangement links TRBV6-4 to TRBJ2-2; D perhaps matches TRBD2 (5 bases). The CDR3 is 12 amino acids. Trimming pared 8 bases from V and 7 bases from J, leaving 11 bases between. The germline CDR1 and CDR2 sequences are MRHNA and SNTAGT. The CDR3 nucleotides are TGTGCCAGCGGGAGTTCAGGCGGGGAGCTGTTTTTT. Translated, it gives CASGSSGGELFF.

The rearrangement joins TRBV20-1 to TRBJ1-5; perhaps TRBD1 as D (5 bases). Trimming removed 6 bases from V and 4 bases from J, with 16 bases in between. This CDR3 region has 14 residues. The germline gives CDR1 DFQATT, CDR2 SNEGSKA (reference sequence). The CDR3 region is CSAHFPGRNQPQHF. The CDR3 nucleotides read TGCAGTGCCCATTTTCCAGGGCGTAATCAGCCCCAGCATTTT.

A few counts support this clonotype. In DNA form, the CDR3 reads TGTGCCAGCAGGGAGACAGGGACTGTAGCTGAAGCTTTCTTT. Protein: CASRETGTVAEAFF. The V and J genes are TRBV2 and TRBJ1-1, with 7 bases lining up with TRBD1. V was clipped by 6 bases and J by 6 bases; unmatched bases: 10. Germline V gene sequence: CDR1 SNHLY, CDR2 FYNNEI. The CDR3 sequence is 14 residues long.

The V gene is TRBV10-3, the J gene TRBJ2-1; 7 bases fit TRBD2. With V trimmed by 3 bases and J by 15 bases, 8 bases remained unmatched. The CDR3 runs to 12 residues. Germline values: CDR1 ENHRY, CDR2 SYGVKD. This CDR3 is CAISDGRTSGFF. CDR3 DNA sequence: TGTGCCATCAGTGACGGTAGGACTAGTGGGTTCTTC.

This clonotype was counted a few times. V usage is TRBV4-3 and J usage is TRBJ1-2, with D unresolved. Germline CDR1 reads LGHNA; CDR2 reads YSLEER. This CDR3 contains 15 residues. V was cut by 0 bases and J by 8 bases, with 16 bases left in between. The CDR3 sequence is CASSQELLAGEGYTF. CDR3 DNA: TGCGCCAGCAGCCAAGAACTTCTGGCCGGTGAGGGCTACACCTTC.

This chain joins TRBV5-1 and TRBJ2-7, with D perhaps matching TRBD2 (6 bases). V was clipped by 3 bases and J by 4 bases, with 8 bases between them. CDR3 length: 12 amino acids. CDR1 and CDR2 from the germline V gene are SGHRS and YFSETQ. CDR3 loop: CASSWEEYEQYF. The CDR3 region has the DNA TGCGCCAGCAGCTGGGAGGAATACGAGCAGTACTTC. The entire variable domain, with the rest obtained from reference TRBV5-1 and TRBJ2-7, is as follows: KAGVTQTPRYLIKTRGQQVTLSCSPISGHRSVSWYQQTPGQGLQFLFEYFSETQRNKGNFPGRFSGRQFSNSRSEMNVSTLELGDSALYLCASSWEEYEQYFGPGTRLTVT.

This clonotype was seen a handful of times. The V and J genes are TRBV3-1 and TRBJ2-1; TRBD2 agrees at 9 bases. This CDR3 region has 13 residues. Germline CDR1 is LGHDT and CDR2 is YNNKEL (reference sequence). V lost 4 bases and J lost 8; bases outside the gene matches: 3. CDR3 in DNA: TGTGCCAGCAGCCGGGGACTAGCCTATGAGCAGTTCTTC. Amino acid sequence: CASSRGLAYEQFF.